This T cell receptor beta chain is drawn from a study of blood T cell repertoires in COVID-19. Profiling relied on immunoSEQ multiplex PCR, and the TCRdb table lists in-frame clones only, not all of them. The profile shows over 100,000 clones, 80% of them singletons. With 3 bases removed from V and 7 bases from J, the gap between germline ends came to 14 bases. Germline assignment: CDR1 SGHKS and CDR2 YYEKEE (reference sequence). The CDR3 sequence is 14 residues long. This clone showed up just once. This receptor was taken from a human donor in a cohort sampled during active or convalescent COVID-19. Material for sequencing was peripheral blood. The chain recombines TRBV5-5 with TRBJ1-5; TRBD1 is a possible D gene (6 bases). The CDR3 sequence is CASSSVAGEQPQHF. For the CDR3, the DNA is TGTGCCAGCAGCTCCGTGGCAGGGGAGCAGCCCCAGCATTTT.